The clone carrying this T cell receptor beta chain was detected a few times. Clones were read by immunoSEQ multiplex PCR, and TCRdb kept only the in-frame ones, dropping some. The top ten hold less than 15% of the sample, which has under 2,000 clones, about 24% seen once. These data are taken from a study of T cells in localized non-small cell lung cancer. This TCR derives from a man between 40 and 69 years old with stage II squamous cell lung carcinoma. Here the sequenced sample was normal lung tissue next to the tumor, taken before any cancer treatment.

This CDR3 reads CATSRGMTGGRETQYF. CDR3 nucleotides: TGTGCCACCAGCAGAGGAATGACAGGGGGCAGGGAGACCCAGTACTTC. This chain uses TRBV15 with TRBJ2-5; 10 nucleotides agree with TRBD1. This CDR3 comprises 16 residues. The germline gives CDR1 LNHNV, CDR2 YYDKDF (reference sequence). The junction had 7 bases not matched to a gene; V was cut back by 1 base and J by 5 bases.